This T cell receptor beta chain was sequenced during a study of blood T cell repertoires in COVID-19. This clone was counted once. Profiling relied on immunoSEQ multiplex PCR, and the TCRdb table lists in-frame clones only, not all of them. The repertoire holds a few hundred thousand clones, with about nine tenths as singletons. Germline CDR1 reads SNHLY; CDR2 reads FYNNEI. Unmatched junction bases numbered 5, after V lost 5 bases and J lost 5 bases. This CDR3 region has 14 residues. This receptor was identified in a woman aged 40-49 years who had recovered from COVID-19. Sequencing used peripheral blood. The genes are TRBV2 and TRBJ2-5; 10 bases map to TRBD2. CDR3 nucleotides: TGTGCCAGCAGTCGGACTAGCGGTGGGGAGACCCAGTACTTC. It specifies CASSRTSGGETQYF.